This is a list of T cell receptor beta chains from one sample in a study of cytomegalovirus exposure and HLA in healthy donors. The repertoire was sequenced with immunoSEQ multiplex PCR; TCRdb's copy has only in-frame clones and lacks some. The top ten hold around 3.5% of the sample, which has more than 85,000 clones, about 79% seen once. The specimen was PBMCs. Receptor source: a male donor in good health and CMV-seropositive. Each CDR3 is given with its conserved first and last residue. The D gene is left open where the match is weak. Clone size is not always given. Where it is, it says once, few, many or a class for expanded clones.

d_call	clone_size	j_call	v_call	cdr3_aa	cdr3_nt
NA	once	TRBJ1-5	TRBV6-5	CASQPRVNQPQHF	TGTGCCAGCCAACCCAGGGTGAACCAGCCCCAGCATTTT
TRBD2	NA	TRBJ2-1	TRBV20-1	CSAGTTYEQFF	TGCAGTGCGGGGACTACGTATGAGCAGTTCTTC
TRBD2	NA	TRBJ2-5	TRBV10-2	CASKATSGPETQYF	TGCGCCAGCAAGGCGACTAGCGGGCCTGAGACCCAGTACTTC
NA	once	TRBJ2-7	TRBV25-1	CASSESGRNQYF	TGTGCCAGCAGCGAATCGGGGAGGAACCAGTACTTC
NA	NA	TRBJ1-1	TRBV10-3	CAISGEANTEAFF	TGTGCCATCTCTGGGGAGGCGAACACTGAAGCTTTCTTT
NA	NA	TRBJ1-2	TRBV4-3	CASSQVQGHYGYTF	TGCGCCAGCAGCCAAGTACAGGGACACTATGGCTACACCTTC
TRBD2	few	TRBJ2-1	TRBV6-1	CASSSPGLAPFF	TGTGCCAGCAGTTCCCCGGGACTAGCGCCGTTCTTC
TRBD2	once	TRBJ2-7	TRBV7-9	CASSRGEGDSYEQYF	TGTGCCAGCAGCCGGGGGGAAGGGGACTCCTACGAGCAGTACTTC
NA	NA	TRBJ2-7	TRBV29-1	CSVEDRDSPSYEQYF	TGCAGCGTTGAAGATCGAGACTCTCCTTCCTACGAGCAGTACTTC
NA	NA	TRBJ1-5	TRBV9	CASSVGGGAQPQHF	TGTGCCAGCAGCGTTGGAGGGGGGGCCCAGCCCCAGCATTTT
TRBD2	NA	TRBJ2-3	TRBV5-4	CASSLGLAGGTDTQYF	TGTGCCAGCAGCTTGGGGCTAGCGGGGGGCACAGATACGCAGTATTTT
TRBD1	NA	TRBJ1-4	TRBV19	CASTPTGAGEKLFF	TGTGCCAGTACCCCGACAGGGGCTGGTGAAAAACTGTTTTTT
NA	NA	TRBJ1-1	TRBV18	CASSPLGRTLIF	TGTGCCAGCTCACCATTGGGGAGGACCCTGATCTTT
TRBD1	NA	TRBJ1-2	TRBV30	CAWSRGQGYGYTF	TGTGCCTGGAGTAGGGGACAGGGCTATGGCTACACCTTC
NA	NA	TRBJ1-1	TRBV5-6	CASSFAPTANTEAFF	TGTGCCAGCAGCTTTGCCCCGACAGCCAACACTGAAGCTTTCTTT
TRBD1	few	TRBJ1-1	TRBV6-5	CASSYRTGGVAFF	TGTGCCAGCAGTTACCGGACAGGGGGCGTAGCTTTCTTT